Listed below are T cell receptor beta chains from one sample, sequenced in a study of blood T cell repertoires in COVID-19. Measured with immunoSEQ multiplex PCR; TCRdb has only the in-frame clones, and not every one. Of some 250,000 clones listed, approximately 85% are singletons. The source material was PBMCs or T cells enriched from blood (not recorded which). All receptors derive from a woman between 50 and 59 years old who had recovered from COVID-19. Each CDR3 is given with its conserved first and last residue. Each record gives: D gene, J gene, V gene, clone size, CDR3 protein, CDR3 DNA. A D gene is named only where the DNA matches it firmly. Size tells how often a clone was seen (once, few, many) or the class of an expanded clone, and some rows leave it out.

d_call: TRBD1; j_call: TRBJ1-2; v_call: TRBV6-6; clone_size: once; cdr3_aa: CASSYLKTGVGYTF; cdr3_nt: TGTGCCAGCAGTTACCTGAAGACAGGGGTCGGCTACACCTTC
d_call: TRBD1; j_call: TRBJ2-7; v_call: TRBV11-2; clone_size: .; cdr3_aa: CASSYRPGTAQYEQYF; cdr3_nt: TGTGCCAGCAGCTATCGGCCCGGGACAGCCCAGTACGAGCAGTACTTC
d_call: .; j_call: TRBJ2-5; v_call: TRBV24-1; clone_size: .; cdr3_aa: CATSDIGGETQYF; cdr3_nt: TGTGCCACCAGTGATATAGGGGGAGAGACCCAGTACTTC
d_call: TRBD2; j_call: TRBJ2-7; v_call: TRBV27; clone_size: .; cdr3_aa: CASSFLGGGSYEQYF; cdr3_nt: TGTGCCAGCAGTTTTTTGGGCGGGGGATCCTACGAGCAGTACTTC
d_call: .; j_call: TRBJ2-3; v_call: TRBV10-3; clone_size: .; cdr3_aa: CAIRAGGSTDTQYF; cdr3_nt: TGTGCCATCAGGGCCGGCGGGAGCACAGATACGCAGTATTTT
d_call: .; j_call: TRBJ2-2; v_call: TRBV5-1; clone_size: few; cdr3_aa: CASSPTVPRQNTGELFF; cdr3_nt: TGCGCCAGCAGCCCGACCGTCCCCAGGCAGAACACCGGGGAGCTGTTTTTT
d_call: TRBD1; j_call: TRBJ1-1; v_call: TRBV5-1; clone_size: .; cdr3_aa: CASSFYRDRGTEAFF; cdr3_nt: TGCGCCAGCAGCTTTTATAGGGACAGGGGCACTGAAGCTTTCTTT
d_call: .; j_call: TRBJ1-4; v_call: TRBV5-1; clone_size: .; cdr3_aa: CASSPQLGHAREKLFF; cdr3_nt: TGCGCCAGCAGCCCCCAGCTGGGACACGCCCGTGAAAAACTGTTTTTT
d_call: .; j_call: TRBJ2-7; v_call: TRBV27; clone_size: once; cdr3_aa: CASSYADGYEQYF; cdr3_nt: TGTGCCAGCAGCTACGCCGACGGGTACGAGCAGTACTTC
d_call: TRBD2; j_call: TRBJ2-7; v_call: TRBV11-2; clone_size: .; cdr3_aa: CASSLWRGTYEQYF; cdr3_nt: TGTGCCAGCAGCCTATGGCGGGGGACCTACGAGCAGTACTTC
d_call: .; j_call: TRBJ2-3; v_call: TRBV2; clone_size: .; cdr3_aa: CASTGSRRTDTQYF; cdr3_nt: TGTGCCAGCACTGGTTCGCGCCGCACAGATACGCAGTATTTT
d_call: TRBD1; j_call: TRBJ2-5; v_call: TRBV11-3; clone_size: .; cdr3_aa: CASSLVGTGGQQTQYF; cdr3_nt: TGTGCCAGCAGCTTAGTAGGGACAGGGGGCCAGCAGACCCAGTACTTC
d_call: .; j_call: TRBJ1-1; v_call: TRBV18; clone_size: .; cdr3_aa: CASLRTLPPTDAFF; cdr3_nt: TGTGCCAGCCTCAGGACACTTCCCCCGACGGACGCTTTCTTT
d_call: TRBD1; j_call: TRBJ1-1; v_call: TRBV2; clone_size: .; cdr3_aa: CASRTGLGTEAFF; cdr3_nt: TGTGCCAGCAGGACAGGGTTGGGCACTGAAGCTTTCTTT
d_call: TRBD2; j_call: TRBJ2-1; v_call: TRBV28; clone_size: .; cdr3_aa: CASSSPREGPYNEQFF; cdr3_nt: TGTGCCAGCAGTTCCCCGCGGGAGGGCCCCTACAATGAGCAGTTCTTC
d_call: .; j_call: TRBJ2-3; v_call: TRBV19; clone_size: .; cdr3_aa: CASSERFRTARGDTQYF; cdr3_nt: TGTGCCAGTAGCGAACGCTTCCGGACGGCCAGAGGGGATACGCAGTATTTT
d_call: TRBD1; j_call: TRBJ2-5; v_call: TRBV18; clone_size: .; cdr3_aa: CASSPKGGGETQYF; cdr3_nt: TGTGCCAGCTCACCGAAAGGGGGCGGCGAGACCCAGTACTTC
d_call: .; j_call: TRBJ2-7; v_call: TRBV5-1; clone_size: .; cdr3_aa: CASSLTVPYEQYF; cdr3_nt: TGCGCCAGCAGCTTGACAGTTCCCTACGAGCAGTACTTC
d_call: TRBD2; j_call: TRBJ2-7; v_call: TRBV6-1; clone_size: .; cdr3_aa: CASSEAASGARYEQYF; cdr3_nt: TGTGCCAGCAGTGAAGCGGCTAGCGGAGCCCGGTACGAGCAGTACTTC
d_call: .; j_call: TRBJ2-2; v_call: TRBV27; clone_size: once; cdr3_aa: CASSFGSPNTGELFF; cdr3_nt: TGTGCCAGCAGTTTCGGGAGCCCCAACACCGGGGAGCTGTTTTTT
d_call: .; j_call: TRBJ2-7; v_call: TRBV19; clone_size: .; cdr3_aa: CASSIGLGSEQYF; cdr3_nt: TGTGCCAGTAGTATAGGTCTGGGGAGCGAGCAGTACTTC
d_call: .; j_call: TRBJ2-1; v_call: TRBV29-1; clone_size: few; cdr3_aa: CSVEPSRGTYNEQFF; cdr3_nt: TGCAGCGTTGAACCATCTCGCGGGACCTACAATGAGCAGTTCTTC
d_call: .; j_call: TRBJ2-6; v_call: TRBV3-1/TRBV3-2; clone_size: .; cdr3_aa: CASSHAQAAGANVLTF; cdr3_nt: TGTGCCAGCAGTCACGCACAGGCTGCTGGGGCCAACGTCCTGACTTTC
d_call: .; j_call: TRBJ2-7; v_call: TRBV11-2; clone_size: .; cdr3_aa: CASSLAGISYEQYF; cdr3_nt: TGTGCCAGCAGCCTGGCGGGAATTTCCTACGAGCAGTACTTC
d_call: .; j_call: TRBJ2-1; v_call: TRBV27; clone_size: .; cdr3_aa: CASSLRFTEFSYNEQFF; cdr3_nt: TGTGCCAGCAGTCTACGATTCACAGAGTTCTCCTACAATGAGCAGTTCTTC
d_call: TRBD1; j_call: TRBJ1-5; v_call: TRBV18; clone_size: .; cdr3_aa: CASSRGTGGQPQHF; cdr3_nt: TGTGCCAGCTCACGAGGGACAGGGGGTCAGCCCCAGCATTTT
d_call: .; j_call: TRBJ2-3; v_call: TRBV6-5; clone_size: .; cdr3_aa: CASSYLGGNTQYF; cdr3_nt: TGTGCCAGCAGTTACCTAGGAGGGAATACGCAGTATTTT
d_call: TRBD1; j_call: TRBJ2-3; v_call: TRBV7-8; clone_size: .; cdr3_aa: CASSLIPRGLDTQYF; cdr3_nt: TGTGCCAGCAGCTTAATACCGAGGGGGCTAGATACGCAGTATTTT
d_call: TRBD2; j_call: TRBJ2-1; v_call: TRBV7-7; clone_size: .; cdr3_aa: CASSPRGSGDEQFF; cdr3_nt: TGTGCTAGCAGCCCCCGCGGGAGTGGCGATGAGCAGTTCTTC
d_call: .; j_call: TRBJ2-1; v_call: TRBV18; clone_size: .; cdr3_aa: CASSPQQGFDEQFF; cdr3_nt: TGTGCCAGCTCACCACAGCAGGGTTTCGATGAGCAGTTCTTC
d_call: .; j_call: TRBJ1-5; v_call: TRBV2; clone_size: once; cdr3_aa: CASTGSNQPQHF; cdr3_nt: TGTGCCAGCACGGGTAGCAATCAGCCCCAGCATTTT